Below, 28 T cell receptor beta chains from the same sample are listed, as sequenced in a study of T cells in localized non-small cell lung cancer (dated by TCRdb to about 2020). Receptors were amplified or captured by the immunoSEQ multiplex PCR assay. TCRdb's version of the immuneACCESS table is confined to in-frame rearrangements and falls short of the full clone set. An unresolved V gene accounts for under half of the shortfall where checked; the remainder is of unknown origin. This sample comprises about 24,000 clones, roughly 87% of them detected only once. About 29% of the sample is in the top ten clones. The starting material was peripheral blood, obtained before any cancer treatment. These receptors were taken from a male donor at least 60 years old with stage I squamous cell lung carcinoma.

The chain has TRBV19 and TRBJ1-2; D is uncertain. CDR3 length: 11 residues. V dropped 10 bases and J dropped 9 bases, with 15 bases sitting between them. Germline loops: CDR1 LNHDA, CDR2 SQIVND (reference sequence). The CDR3 reads CAISRGRSYTF. The CDR3 DNA sequence: TGTGCCATCTCGAGAGGTAGAAGCTACACCTTC. The full variable domain, completed using reference TRBV19 and TRBJ1-2, is DGGITQSPKYLFRKEGQNVTLSCEQNLNHDAMYWYRQDPGQGLRLIYYSQIVNDFQKGDIAEGYSVSREKKESFPLTVTSAQKNPTAFYLCAISRGRSYTFGSGTRLTVV.

The chain is built from TRBV6-4 and TRBJ2-1, with 11 bases matching TRBD2. Germline lookup yields CDR1 MRHNA and CDR2 SNTAGT. The CDR3 totals 17 residues. V gave up 2 bases and J gave up 1 base; unmatched junction bases: 4. CDR3 DNA sequence: TGTGCCAGCAGTGACGGGTCTAGCGGGGGGTCCTACAATGAGCAGTTCTTC. It is translated as CASSDGSSGGSYNEQFF.

This chain's CDR3 is CSVGAGGDTGELFF. The DNA for the CDR3 is TGCAGCGTCGGAGCGGGGGGGGACACCGGGGAGCTGTTTTTT. The rearrangement uses TRBV29-1 and TRBJ2-2; 10 bases match TRBD2. This CDR3 has 14 residues. Germline CDR1 is SQVTM and CDR2 is ANQGSEA. J lost 3 bases, V lost 6 bases, and 4 bases had no gene match.

CDR3 DNA: TGTGCCAGCAGCGCCGTGGGCCCCTATGGCTACACCTTC. Translation gives CASSAVGPYGYTF. The chain recombines TRBV7-2 with TRBJ1-2, with D unclear. V gave up 5 bases and J gave up 4 bases, with 11 bases separating them. This CDR3 has 13 residues. Germline V lookup: CDR1 SGHTA, CDR2 FQGNSA.

V gene TRBV4-2 combines with J gene TRBJ2-7; 8 bases are shared with TRBD1. Germline CDR1 is LGHNA and CDR2 is YNFKEQ. Losses at the gene ends were 0 bases for V and 2 bases for J; bases not matched to a gene: 3. This CDR3 is built from 15 residues. The DNA of the CDR3 is TGTGCCAGCAGCCAAGATCTACAGGGGGCCTACGAGCAGTACTTC. The encoded protein is CASSQDLQGAYEQYF.

The chain is built from TRBV5-1 and TRBJ2-1; D not resolved. The V end was cut by 4 bases, the J end by 5 bases, with 13 bases between. The germline CDR1 and CDR2 sequences are SGHRS and YFSETQ. This CDR3 has 14 amino acids. The CDR3 bases are TGCGCCAGCAGCACCGATTGGAGCGACAATGAGCAGTTCTTC. Its protein is CASSTDWSDNEQFF.

The chain employs TRBV6-1 and TRBJ2-7, with D hard to call. CDR1 is MNHNS and CDR2 is SASEGT in the germline V gene. CDR3 size: 12 residues. V was pared by 10 bases and J by 0 bases, with 10 bases between. The CDR3 nucleotides are TGTGCCACTTACAGTTTCTCCTACGAGCAGTACTTC. Translating it yields CATYSFSYEQYF.

This chain links TRBV10-1 with TRBJ1-2; a possible D gene is TRBD1 (6 bases). Germline V gives CDR1 WNHNN, CDR2 SYGVQD (reference sequence). With 6 bases removed from V and 5 bases from J, the gap between germline ends came to 13 bases. This CDR3 is 13 amino acids long. The CDR3 DNA is TGCGCCAGCAGCCGGGGGCGCGATTATGGCTACACCTTC. This encodes CASSRGRDYGYTF.

This rearrangement joins TRBV5-1 to TRBJ1-4, with 8 bases aligning to TRBD1. Trimming took 3 bases from V and 8 from J; bases not matched to a gene: 12. The length of the CDR3 is 16 residues. Germline values: CDR1 SGHRS, CDR2 YFSETQ. The CDR3 spells CASSSQPGGAGEKLFF. DNA for the CDR3: TGCGCCAGCAGCTCCCAGCCAGGGGGCGCGGGAGAAAAACTGTTTTTT.

The chain joins TRBV30 to TRBJ1-6; TRBD1 agrees at 11 bases. The CDR3 runs to 15 residues. Losses at the gene ends were 2 bases for V and 8 bases for J; bases not matched to a gene: 5. Germline-derived CDR1 and CDR2 are GTSNPN and SVGIG (reference sequence). The CDR3 coding sequence is TGTGCCTGGAGTAGACAGGGACAGGGGGATTCACCCCTCCACTTT. This encodes CAWSRQGQGDSPLHF.

The J gene is TRBJ2-7, the V gene TRBV11-3; TRBD2 matches at 10 bases. The V gene end was trimmed by 5 bases and the J gene end by 3 bases; junction bases not matched to a gene: 7. The CDR3 extends over 15 amino acids. Germline CDR1 is SGHNT and CDR2 is YENEEA. The CDR3 DNA follows: TGTGCCAGCAGCCCCCGACTAGCGGGTATCTACGAGCAGTACTTC. Its translation: CASSPRLAGIYEQYF.

The chain employs TRBV6-5 and TRBJ1-1, with D hard to call. Germline V gene lookup returns CDR1 MNHEY and CDR2 SVGAGI. The V end was cut by 6 bases, the J end by 2 bases, with 13 bases between. The CDR3 runs to 14 residues. The CDR3 DNA reads TGTGCCAGCAGAACCCCGGGAGGTAACACTGAAGCTTTCTTT. Protein product: CASRTPGGNTEAFF.

The CDR3 reads CASSLHPDYEQYF. The CDR3 DNA sequence: TGTGCCAGCAGTCTCCACCCCGACTACGAGCAGTACTTC. The gene calls are TRBV6-6 and TRBJ2-7; D is ambiguous. CDR3 length: 13 residues. In germline, CDR1 is MNHNY, CDR2 SVGAGI (reference sequence). The V gene lost 5 bases and the J gene lost 3 bases, with 11 bases spanning the gap.

The J gene is TRBJ1-1, the V gene TRBV19, with TRBD1 matching 9 bases. This CDR3 region has 16 residues. After removal of 4 bases from V and 10 bases from J, the junction contained 16 bases not matched to a gene. Germline CDR1 LNHDA, CDR2 SQIVND (reference sequence). In DNA form, the CDR3 reads TGTGCCAGTAGTACTGGGCCGGGGACAGGGAGGCCTGTAGCTTTCTTT. It yields the protein CASSTGPGTGRPVAFF.

The chain joins TRBV7-2 to TRBJ2-7, with 7 bases fitting TRBD1. The CDR3 is made up of 13 amino acids. The germline V gene has CDR1 SGHTA and CDR2 FQGNSA. The trim removed 6 bases at V and 3 bases at J, leaving 5 bases unmatched. The CDR3 region is CASSLGGYYEQYF. CDR3 DNA sequence: TGTGCCAGCAGTCTAGGGGGCTACTACGAGCAGTACTTC.

This rearrangement joins TRBV6-5 to TRBJ2-5, with D uncertain. V was clipped by 8 bases and J by 4 bases, with 11 bases between them. The CDR3 spans 12 residues. CDR1 MNHEY and CDR2 SVGAGI come from the germline V gene. The CDR3: CASAASLETQYF. CDR3 DNA sequence: TGTGCCAGCGCAGCTTCGCTAGAGACCCAGTACTTC.

The chain uses TRBV30 and TRBJ2-5, with unresolved D. Germline V gene data show CDR1 as GTSNPN and CDR2 as SVGIG (reference sequence). Trimming removed 7 bases at V and 2 bases at J, with 14 bases between. The CDR3 runs 13 residues. The CDR3 DNA reads TGTGCCTCCGAGCGAGACGGTCAAGAGACCCAGTACTTC. Its translation: CASERDGQETQYF. Together with reference TRBV30 and TRBJ2-5, the CDR3 gives the full variable domain: SQTIHQWPATLVQPVGSPLSLECTVEGTSNPNLYWYRQAAGRGLQLLFYSVGIGQISSEVPQNLSASRPQDRQFILSSKKLLLSDSGFYLCASERDGQETQYFGPGTRLLVL.

The chain combines TRBV5-6 with TRBJ2-3; 15 bases agree with TRBD2. This CDR3 contains 18 residues. Losses at the gene ends were 0 bases for V and 5 bases for J; bases not matched to a gene: 7. Germline values: CDR1 SGHDT, CDR2 YYEEEE. CDR3 nucleotide sequence: TGTGCCAGCAGCTTGGTGGCTGCGGGACTAGCGGGAGGAGATACGCAGTATTTT. Translated: CASSLVAAGLAGGDTQYF.

The chain combines TRBV4-2 with TRBJ2-3, with 10 bases identical to TRBD2. The CDR3 contains 20 residues. Germline V lookup: CDR1 LGHNA, CDR2 YNFKEQ. With 0 bases clipped from V and 1 base from J, the junction kept 13 bases outside the gene matches. CDR3: CASSQELQTSGSGGTDTQYF. CDR3 DNA: TGTGCCAGCAGCCAAGAGTTACAGACTAGCGGGTCAGGCGGCACAGATACGCAGTATTTT.

This chain joins TRBV5-1 and TRBJ2-1, with 7 bases aligning to TRBD2. This CDR3 has 14 amino acids. The germline V gene encodes CDR1 SGHRS and CDR2 YFSETQ. J was trimmed by 8 bases and V by 4 bases; bases with no gene match: 9. The CDR3 DNA sequence: TGCGCCAGCAGCCTGCAGGGACTAATGGATGAGCAGTTCTTC. Its protein is CASSLQGLMDEQFF.

The rearrangement joins TRBV19 to TRBJ1-2, with TRBD1 matching over 11 bases. V dropped 4 bases and J dropped 7; count of bases not matched to a gene: 8. Germline V gene sequence: CDR1 LNHDA, CDR2 SQIVND (reference sequence). The CDR3 spans 15 residues. CDR3 protein: CASSTSSGTGGGYTF. The CDR3 DNA follows: TGTGCCAGTAGTACCTCTTCTGGGACAGGGGGTGGCTACACCTTC.

The table lists this clone with a count of one. This chain connects TRBV7-9 to TRBJ2-7, with D unresolved. The V gene lost 5 bases and the J gene lost 4 bases, with 9 bases spanning the gap. This CDR3 region has 12 residues. CDR1 and CDR2 from the germline V gene are SEHNR and FQNEAQ (reference sequence). The CDR3 loop is CASSQAGYEQYF. DNA for the CDR3: TGTGCCAGCAGCCAGGCTGGGTACGAGCAGTACTTC.

This sequence joins TRBV7-2 and TRBJ2-7; D gene unclear. The V and J ends lost 5 bases and 4 bases respectively, with 9 bases between them. CDR3 size: 12 residues. Germline CDR1 SGHTA, CDR2 FQGNSA. CDR3 protein: CASSQSRYEQYF. The CDR3 DNA reads TGTGCCAGCAGCCAGAGCAGGTACGAGCAGTACTTC.

V gene TRBV29-1 combines with J gene TRBJ2-7; maybe TRBD1 (6 bases). With 1 base removed from V and 3 bases from J, the gap between germline ends came to 10 bases. This CDR3 has 13 amino acids. Looked up from germline, CDR1 is SQVTM and CDR2 is ANQGSEA. CDR3 sequence: CSVEVDRDYEQYF. CDR3 DNA sequence: TGCAGCGTTGAAGTGGACAGAGACTACGAGCAGTACTTC.

The CDR3 region is CASIREGNTGELFF. The CDR3 region has the DNA TGTGCCAGCATCCGGGAGGGTAACACCGGGGAGCTGTTTTTT. This chain links TRBV6-1 with TRBJ2-2; 8 nucleotides line up with TRBD2. V was pared by 7 bases and J by 2 bases, with 3 bases of the junction left unmatched. Per the germline V gene, CDR1 is MNHNS and CDR2 is SASEGT. The CDR3 totals 14 residues.

The rearrangement links TRBV7-9 to TRBJ1-1, with D unresolved. The V gene's germline CDR1 is SEHNR and CDR2 FQNEAQ (reference sequence). The CDR3 is 15 residues long. V lost 1 base and J 3 bases, leaving 12 bases between the germline ends. The CDR3 DNA is TGTGCCAGCAGCTTAGATGGGCGAGGAGACACTGAAGCTTTCTTT. Protein: CASSLDGRGDTEAFF.

Of note for this clone: This sample includes further DNA sequences coding for the same CDR3. The chain is built from TRBV5-1 and TRBJ2-3, with 8 bases identical to TRBD2. With V trimmed by 0 bases and J by 0 bases, 6 bases remained unmatched. This CDR3 has 17 residues. CDR1 is SGHRS and CDR2 is YFSETQ in the germline V gene. The CDR3 DNA is TGCGCCAGCAGCTTGGGGACAACTAGCGGAAGCACAGATACGCAGTATTTT. The encoded protein is CASSLGTTSGSTDTQYF.

The chain carries TRBV18 and TRBJ2-1, with TRBD2 matching over 9 bases. The CDR3 totals 16 residues. The trim removed 3 bases at V and 5 bases at J, leaving 8 bases unmatched. Germline values: CDR1 KGHSH, CDR2 LQKENI. The CDR3 spells CASSPPGLASNNEQFF. For the CDR3, the DNA is TGTGCCAGCTCACCCCCGGGACTAGCATCGAACAATGAGCAGTTCTTC.